A selection of T cell receptor beta chains follows, all from one sample in a study of blood T cells in healthy people across ages. TCRdb re-called the 5' RACE reads through MiXCR, storing one row per CDR3 protein. The data show 700,000 or so distinct CDR3 sequences, about 20% seen once. Sequencing input: blood. These receptors came from a man aged 65 to 79 in good health. CDR3s leave out the opening cysteine and the closing phenylalanine or tryptophan. The order of the fields is V gene, D gene, clone size, J gene, CDR3 protein. D genes are given only for firm matches. Clone size, where shown, is once, few, many, or a class for clones that have expanded.

V gene: TRBV12-3/TRBV12-4
D gene: -
clone size: -
J gene: TRBJ2-5
CDR3 protein: ASSPDPGETQY

V gene: TRBV4-3
D gene: TRBD2
clone size: -
J gene: TRBJ2-3
CDR3 protein: ASSQRVTSGGSTDTQY

V gene: TRBV7-9
D gene: -
clone size: many
J gene: TRBJ2-1
CDR3 protein: ASSPLSDEQF

V gene: TRBV11-2
D gene: -
clone size: -
J gene: TRBJ2-5
CDR3 protein: ASRSFGGPETQY

V gene: TRBV7-2
D gene: TRBD1
clone size: -
J gene: TRBJ1-6
CDR3 protein: ASSLVRQGNSPLH

V gene: TRBV19
D gene: -
clone size: few
J gene: TRBJ2-1
CDR3 protein: ASRPQEGVYNEQF

V gene: TRBV4-2
D gene: TRBD1
clone size: few
J gene: TRBJ1-2
CDR3 protein: ASSQDKLQGYGYT

V gene: TRBV5-6
D gene: -
clone size: few
J gene: TRBJ2-5
CDR3 protein: ASSLISRSAQETQY

V gene: TRBV12-3/TRBV12-4
D gene: TRBD2
clone size: -
J gene: -
CDR3 protein: ASRNEKRGYHEQF

V gene: TRBV2
D gene: TRBD1
clone size: -
J gene: TRBJ1-5
CDR3 protein: ASSWDRQNQPQH

V gene: TRBV29-1
D gene: -
clone size: few
J gene: TRBJ1-5
CDR3 protein: SPRSSFNQPQH

V gene: TRBV18
D gene: TRBD2
clone size: -
J gene: TRBJ2-5
CDR3 protein: ASSPLSGRDETQY

V gene: TRBV9
D gene: -
clone size: many
J gene: TRBJ2-3
CDR3 protein: ASSARQTDTQY

V gene: TRBV20-1
D gene: TRBD2
clone size: many
J gene: TRBJ2-3
CDR3 protein: SVAGGLDTQY

V gene: TRBV7-9
D gene: -
clone size: -
J gene: TRBJ2-1
CDR3 protein: VSSLVLRSGEVHDEQF

V gene: TRBV7-2
D gene: TRBD2
clone size: -
J gene: TRBJ2-3
CDR3 protein: ASSLHFSGSADTQY

V gene: TRBV9
D gene: TRBD1
clone size: few
J gene: TRBJ1-3
CDR3 protein: ASSATGGSYSGNTIY

V gene: TRBV7-2
D gene: -
clone size: few
J gene: TRBJ2-4
CDR3 protein: ASSPKQIVAKNIQY

V gene: TRBV29-1
D gene: -
clone size: few
J gene: TRBJ2-1
CDR3 protein: SVGAKKRSQF

V gene: TRBV4-1
D gene: TRBD1
clone size: many
J gene: TRBJ2-2
CDR3 protein: ASSQGGTVPGELF

V gene: TRBV7-9
D gene: TRBD1
clone size: few
J gene: -
CDR3 protein: ASSLAGIQGGNEQF

V gene: TRBV5-1
D gene: TRBD2
clone size: -
J gene: TRBJ2-3
CDR3 protein: AGSSGLAADTQY

V gene: TRBV29-1
D gene: -
clone size: -
J gene: TRBJ2-3
CDR3 protein: SVQRQARTDTQY

V gene: TRBV14
D gene: TRBD1
clone size: -
J gene: TRBJ2-7
CDR3 protein: ASSQGNYRGAREQY

V gene: TRBV4-1
D gene: TRBD2
clone size: -
J gene: TRBJ2-1
CDR3 protein: ASSQDWLAGGMTGDEQF

V gene: TRBV9
D gene: -
clone size: few
J gene: TRBJ2-5
CDR3 protein: ASSVGLVEETQY

V gene: TRBV29-1
D gene: -
clone size: few
J gene: -
CDR3 protein: FALAQETQY

V gene: TRBV28
D gene: -
clone size: few
J gene: TRBJ2-7
CDR3 protein: ASSSVETPYEQY

V gene: TRBV7-2
D gene: -
clone size: many
J gene: TRBJ2-7
CDR3 protein: ASSFDFQSYEQY

V gene: TRBV4-1
D gene: -
clone size: -
J gene: TRBJ2-5
CDR3 protein: ASSQVEGGETQY

V gene: TRBV28
D gene: -
clone size: -
J gene: TRBJ1-1
CDR3 protein: ASSSPPAGMGEAF

V gene: TRBV7-9
D gene: -
clone size: many
J gene: TRBJ1-1
CDR3 protein: ASSLAGPTEAF

V gene: TRBV12-3/TRBV12-4
D gene: -
clone size: few
J gene: TRBJ2-1
CDR3 protein: ASNLKTGAYNEQF

V gene: TRBV3-1
D gene: -
clone size: many
J gene: TRBJ2-1
CDR3 protein: ASSPGSYNEQF

V gene: TRBV7-2
D gene: -
clone size: -
J gene: TRBJ1-2
CDR3 protein: ASSLDRPSRGYT

V gene: TRBV6-5
D gene: -
clone size: -
J gene: TRBJ2-7
CDR3 protein: ASSYLGSEQY

V gene: TRBV6-4
D gene: -
clone size: -
J gene: TRBJ2-7
CDR3 protein: ASRLTEHEQY

V gene: TRBV7-2
D gene: TRBD2
clone size: few
J gene: -
CDR3 protein: ASSLAGTSGGYNEQF

V gene: TRBV20-1
D gene: TRBD1
clone size: -
J gene: TRBJ1-1
CDR3 protein: SARVDRVTAF

V gene: TRBV14
D gene: TRBD1
clone size: -
J gene: TRBJ2-5
CDR3 protein: ASSQSGGQTQY

V gene: TRBV6-5
D gene: -
clone size: -
J gene: TRBJ1-4
CDR3 protein: ACSYSKGAIGKLF

V gene: TRBV27
D gene: TRBD2
clone size: few
J gene: -
CDR3 protein: ASSLELAGSNEQF

V gene: TRBV11-1
D gene: TRBD1
clone size: -
J gene: TRBJ2-7
CDR3 protein: ASSSRDRDYEQY

V gene: TRBV29-1
D gene: -
clone size: few
J gene: TRBJ2-3
CDR3 protein: SVAPGTPSTDTQY

V gene: TRBV7-8
D gene: TRBD1
clone size: few
J gene: TRBJ1-4
CDR3 protein: ASTGGISNEKLF

V gene: TRBV20-1
D gene: -
clone size: -
J gene: TRBJ2-4
CDR3 protein: SARDLLGSGDIQY

V gene: TRBV6-1
D gene: -
clone size: few
J gene: TRBJ2-7
CDR3 protein: ASSLRRDAAYEQY

V gene: TRBV20-1
D gene: -
clone size: -
J gene: TRBJ1-5
CDR3 protein: SASGLSNQPQH

V gene: TRBV18
D gene: TRBD2
clone size: -
J gene: TRBJ2-1
CDR3 protein: ASSLGGGLAGGPSYNEQF

V gene: TRBV12-3/TRBV12-4
D gene: -
clone size: many
J gene: TRBJ1-1
CDR3 protein: ASTRRGANTEAF

V gene: TRBV12-3/TRBV12-4
D gene: TRBD1
clone size: -
J gene: TRBJ1-1
CDR3 protein: ASSRGKTGGADTEAF